Following are 9 T cell receptor beta chains from one sample sequenced in a study of T cell clonotyping in hematopoietic cell transplantation. Produced via immunoSEQ multiplex PCR; TCRdb's table is partial and in-frame only. Counted here are around 8,300 clones, roughly 62% occurring once; the ten biggest clones make up 20% to 25%. This material consisted of peripheral blood mononuclear cells, taken 100 days after allogeneic stem cell transplant. Receptors were obtained from a male patient over 55 who had an allogeneic stem cell transplant from an unrelated donor, so the T cells may come from the graft donor. Some clones in this sample may be carry-over from other donors' samples.

This clone was observed a single time. This chain uses TRBV7-2 with TRBJ1-2, with unresolved D. The CDR3 extends over 15 amino acids. CDR1 and CDR2 from the germline V gene are SGHTA and FQGNSA. Trimming stripped 1 base from V and 2 bases from J, with 11 bases between. The CDR3 nucleotides are TGTGCCAGCAGCTTAGGGGTAGGGCAGAACTATGGCTACACCTTC. Its translation: CASSLGVGQNYGYTF.

Sample share makes this clone medium-sized. The chain combines TRBV13 with TRBJ2-7, with D unclear. This CDR3 is 15 amino acids long. Germline values: CDR1 PRHDT, CDR2 FYEKMQ (reference sequence). V dropped 5 bases and J dropped 3 bases, with 17 bases sitting between them. The CDR3 loop is CASSHRPGNDYEQYF. DNA of the CDR3: TGTGCCAGCAGCCACCGTCCGGGCAACGACTACGAGCAGTACTTC.

The chain links TRBV6-4 to TRBJ2-7; D possibly corresponds to TRBD1 (6 bases). The CDR3 spans 11 residues. From germline, CDR1 is MRHNA and CDR2 SNTAGT. V shed 9 bases and J shed 5 bases, with 11 bases lying between them. The CDR3 DNA reads TGTGCCAGGCTCAGGGGTCACGAGCAGTACTTC. This encodes CARLRGHEQYF.

The J gene is TRBJ2-3, the V gene TRBV6-1; 10 bases fit TRBD2. The CDR3 covers 17 residues. Germline lookup yields CDR1 MNHNS and CDR2 SASEGT. V dropped 0 bases and J dropped 5; count of bases not matched to a gene: 8. This chain's CDR3 is CASSEAYRTSGKDTQYF. For the CDR3, the DNA is TGTGCCAGCAGTGAAGCCTATCGGACTAGCGGTAAAGATACGCAGTATTTT.

This chain connects TRBV6-1 to TRBJ2-7, with 8 positions matching TRBD1. The CDR3 contains 16 residues. The V gene's germline CDR1 is MNHNS and CDR2 SASEGT. V lost 3 bases, J lost 3 bases, and 10 bases stayed unmatched. CDR3 amino acids: CASSEFEGQENYEQYF. The CDR3, as DNA: TGTGCCAGCAGTGAGTTCGAGGGACAGGAGAACTACGAGCAGTACTTC.

The gene calls are TRBV6-5 and TRBJ2-3; TRBD2 aligns across 10 bases. CDR3 length equals 15 residues. CDR1 MNHEY and CDR2 SVGAGI come from the germline V gene. The V segment lost 8 bases and the J segment 0 bases; nucleotides outside the gene matches: 5. CDR3 sequence reads: CASGQAGGSTDTQYF. CDR3 bases: TGTGCCAGCGGACAAGCGGGAGGGAGCACAGATACGCAGTATTTT.

The chain employs TRBV7-8 and TRBJ2-2; D may be TRBD1 or TRBD2 (5 bases each). Germline V gives CDR1 SGHVS, CDR2 FQNEAQ. The CDR3 is made up of 16 amino acids. Trimming stripped 2 bases from V and 0 bases from J, with 10 bases between. The CDR3 nucleotides read TGTGCCAGCAGCTTATTGGGACGGGCGAACACCGGGGAGCTGTTTTTT. Translation gives CASSLLGRANTGELFF.

The chain carries TRBV7-8 and TRBJ1-1; D is unresolved. Germline-derived CDR1 and CDR2 are SGHVS and FQNEAQ. V was cut by 4 bases and J by 0 bases, with 6 bases left in between. CDR3 size: 13 residues. The CDR3 here is CASSSTVNTEAFF. Written as DNA, the CDR3 is TGTGCCAGCAGCTCCACAGTGAACACTGAAGCTTTCTTT.

V and J are TRBV30 and TRBJ1-3; D is undetermined. Germline V gives CDR1 GTSNPN, CDR2 SVGIG (reference sequence). The CDR3 covers 13 residues. V was shortened by 1 base and J by 10 bases, with 14 bases between the two germline ends. The CDR3 DNA is TGTGCCTGGAGTGGAGAACGTGAGGGTACCATATATTTT. It specifies CAWSGEREGTIYF.